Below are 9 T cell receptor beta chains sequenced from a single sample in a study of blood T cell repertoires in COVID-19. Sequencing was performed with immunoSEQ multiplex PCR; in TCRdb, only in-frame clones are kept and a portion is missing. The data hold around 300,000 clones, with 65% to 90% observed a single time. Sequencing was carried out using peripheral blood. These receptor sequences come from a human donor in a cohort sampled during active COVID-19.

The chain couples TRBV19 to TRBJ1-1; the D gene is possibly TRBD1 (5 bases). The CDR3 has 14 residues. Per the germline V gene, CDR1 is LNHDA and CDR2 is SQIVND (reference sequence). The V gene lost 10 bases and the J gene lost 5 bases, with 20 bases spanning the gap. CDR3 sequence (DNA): TGTGCCACTAAGATAGGGACTGGGGGAACTGAAGCTTTCTTT. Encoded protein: CATKIGTGGTEAFF.

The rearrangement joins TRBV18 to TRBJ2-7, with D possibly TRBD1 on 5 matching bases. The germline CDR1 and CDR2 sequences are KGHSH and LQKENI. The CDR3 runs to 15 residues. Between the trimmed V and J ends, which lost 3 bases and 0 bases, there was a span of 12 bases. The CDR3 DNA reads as TGTGCCAGCTCACCTCGACAGAAAAACTCCTACGAGCAGTACTTC. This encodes CASSPRQKNSYEQYF.

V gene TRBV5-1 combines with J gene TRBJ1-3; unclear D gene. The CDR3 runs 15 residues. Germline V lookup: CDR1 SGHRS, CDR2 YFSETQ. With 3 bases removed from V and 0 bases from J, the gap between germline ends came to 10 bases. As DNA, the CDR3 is TGCGCCAGCAGCTCGGAGGCCTACTCTGGAAACACCATATATTTT. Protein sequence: CASSSEAYSGNTIYF. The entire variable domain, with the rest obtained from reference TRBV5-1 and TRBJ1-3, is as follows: KAGVTQTPRYLIKTRGQQVTLSCSPISGHRSVSWYQQTPGQGLQFLFEYFSETQRNKGNFPGRFSGRQFSNSRSEMNVSTLELGDSALYLCASSSEAYSGNTIYFGEGSWLTVV.

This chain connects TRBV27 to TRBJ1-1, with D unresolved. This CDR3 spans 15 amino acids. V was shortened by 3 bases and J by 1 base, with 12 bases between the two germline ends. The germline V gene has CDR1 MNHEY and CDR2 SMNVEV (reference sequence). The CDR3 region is CASSLTNSKNTEAFF. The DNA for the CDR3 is TGTGCCAGCAGTTTGACAAATTCGAAGAACACTGAAGCTTTCTTT.

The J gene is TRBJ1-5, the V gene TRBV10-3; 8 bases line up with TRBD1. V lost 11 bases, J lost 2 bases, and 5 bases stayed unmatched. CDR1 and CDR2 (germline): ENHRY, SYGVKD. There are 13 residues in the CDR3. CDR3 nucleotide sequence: TGTGCCTCAGCGACAGGGGGCAATCAGCCCCAGCATTTT. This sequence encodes CASATGGNQPQHF.

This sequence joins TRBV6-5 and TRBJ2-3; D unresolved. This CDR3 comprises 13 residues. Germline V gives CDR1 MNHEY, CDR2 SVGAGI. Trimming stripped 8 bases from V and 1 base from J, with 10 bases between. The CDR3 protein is CASGQPGTDTQYF. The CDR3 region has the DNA TGTGCCAGCGGCCAACCAGGCACAGATACGCAGTATTTT.

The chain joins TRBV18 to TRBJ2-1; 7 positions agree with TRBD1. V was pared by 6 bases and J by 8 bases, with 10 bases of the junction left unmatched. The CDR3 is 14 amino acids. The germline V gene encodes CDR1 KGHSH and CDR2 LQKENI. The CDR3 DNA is TGTGCCAGCTCTCACGGGACAGTGCGAGATGAGCAGTTCTTC. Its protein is CASSHGTVRDEQFF. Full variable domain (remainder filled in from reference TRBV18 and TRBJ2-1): NAGVMQNPRHLVRRRGQEARLRCSPMKGHSHVYWYRQLPEEGLKFMVYLQKENIIDESGMPKERFSAEFPKEGPSILRIQQVVRGDSAAYFCASSHGTVRDEQFFGPGTRLTVL.

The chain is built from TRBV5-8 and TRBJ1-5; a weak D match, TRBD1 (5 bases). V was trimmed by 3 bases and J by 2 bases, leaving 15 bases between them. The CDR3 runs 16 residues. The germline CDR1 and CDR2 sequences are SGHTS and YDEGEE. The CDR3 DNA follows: TGTGCCAGCAGCTCGGCGACAGAATCCGGCAATCAGCCCCAGCATTTT. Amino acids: CASSSATESGNQPQHF.

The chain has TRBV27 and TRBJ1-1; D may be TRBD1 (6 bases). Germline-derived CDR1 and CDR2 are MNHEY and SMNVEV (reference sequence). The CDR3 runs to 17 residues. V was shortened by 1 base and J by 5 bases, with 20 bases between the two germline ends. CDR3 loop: CASSLFDVAGARTEAFF. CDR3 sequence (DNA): TGTGCCAGCAGTTTATTCGATGTTGCGGGGGCGAGGACTGAAGCTTTCTTT.